This TCR beta chain was captured by sequencing in a study of identical twins. Study results and limitations: Invariant populations such as MAIT and iNKT cells could partly muddle zero-insertion analyses.

The V and J ends lost 5 bases and 2 bases respectively, with 13 bases between them. The CDR3 spans 15 residues. CDR1 and CDR2 from the germline V gene are SGHRS and YFSETQ. TCRdb analysed the 5' RACE reads with MiXCR anew, one entry per CDR3 protein. The data contain roughly 710,000 distinct CDR3 sequences, 5.5% to 6.5% of them singletons. All of the donors were Caucasians in good health. This clonotype was counted at least ten times. Antigen: not known. The chain is built from TRBV5-1 and TRBJ2-2; TRBD1 might be the D (6 bases). This TCR derives from a man younger than 35 in good health. Source material: naive T cells sorted from blood. DNA of the CDR3: TGCGCCAGCAGGGGCACAGGGCCAAACACCGGGGAGCTGTTTTTT. It encodes CASRGTGPNTGELFF.